The 10 T cell receptor beta chains listed next were all sequenced from one sample in a study of T cells in Graves' hyperthyroidism and ophthalmopathy. Amplification of TCR beta CDR3 regions was performed using RNA transcripts as template. The HTBI primer set drove a first-round RT-PCR of the TCR CDR3. TCRdb redid the calling of the multiplex PCR reads with MiXCR, one entry per CDR3 protein. The table has about 250,000 distinct CDR3 sequences, roughly 22% seen once. The sample consisted of blood. The receptor set was obtained from a woman aged 40 to 50 with Graves' ophthalmopathy.

This clonotype was recorded a few times. This rearrangement joins TRBV7-2 to TRBJ2-3; the D is unclear. Germline CDR1 reads SGHTA; CDR2 reads FQGNSA. The CDR3 sequence is 13 residues long. V dropped 6 bases and J dropped 0 bases, with 7 bases sitting between them. The CDR3 DNA reads TGTGCCAGCAGGCTATCTAGCACAGATACGCAGTATTTT. Its protein product is CASRLSSTDTQYF.

The CDR3 spells CSARDQGIGQGGYQPQHF. Here the CDR3 DNA reads TGCAGTGCTAGAGATCAGGGTATCGGACAGGGAGGATACCAGCCCCAGCATTTT. The chain couples TRBV20-1 to TRBJ1-5; 8 nucleotides match TRBD1. The germline CDR1 and CDR2 sequences are DFQATT and SNEGSKA (reference sequence). The trim removed 0 bases at V and 7 bases at J, leaving 17 bases unmatched. The CDR3 is 18 residues long.

This clonotype was detected many times. The chain is built from TRBV24-1 and TRBJ2-2; TRBD2 is a possible D gene (5 bases). The V end lost 10 bases, the J end lost 0 bases, and 17 bases lay between the germline ends. Germline CDR1 reads KGHDR; CDR2 reads SFDVKD. The CDR3 loop spans 16 amino acids. The CDR3 DNA follows: TGTGCCACGAGCTCTAATATACTAGCGAACACCGGGGAGCTGTTTTTT. This gives the protein CATSSNILANTGELFF.

This clonotype turned up a few times. CDR3: CASSTRGGGPPQHF. DNA for the CDR3: TGTGCCAGCTCAACCCGGGGTGGGGGGCCGCCCCAGCATTTT. The chain combines TRBV18 with TRBJ1-5; maybe TRBD1 (6 bases). From germline, CDR1 is KGHSH and CDR2 LQKENI. CDR3 size: 14 residues. Between the trimmed V and J ends, which lost 5 bases and 9 bases, there was a span of 17 bases.

The J gene is TRBJ2-5, the V gene TRBV12-3 or TRBV12-4; D is possibly TRBD1 (6 bases). The CDR3 runs to 15 residues. V shed 5 bases and J shed 1 base, with 14 bases lying between them. The CDR3 here is CASSIGQTIQETQYF. CDR3 in DNA: TGTGCCAGCAGTATCGGACAGACAATCCAAGAGACCCAGTACTTC.

This clonotype was found many times. The chain links TRBV27 to TRBJ1-2; D is ambiguous. CDR1 MNHEY and CDR2 SMNVEV come from the germline V gene (reference sequence). This CDR3 has 14 amino acids. The ends were cut back, 2 bases at V and 1 base at J, with 8 bases in the middle. CDR3 region: CASSLKADNYGYTF. The CDR3 bases are TGTGCCAGCAGTTTAAAGGCCGATAACTATGGCTACACCTTC.

The V call is TRBV7-9, the J call TRBJ2-2; tentative D call: TRBD2 (5 bases). The CDR3 is made up of 13 amino acids. Trimming pared 0 bases from V and 6 bases from J, leaving 5 bases between. Germline V gene data show CDR1 as SEHNR and CDR2 as FQNEAQ (reference sequence). For the CDR3, the DNA is TGTGCCAGCAGCTTAGCGGGAGCCGGGGAGCTGTTTTTT. It is translated as CASSLAGAGELFF.

This clonotype came up many times. V usage is TRBV12-3 or TRBV12-4 and J usage is TRBJ2-7, with a tentative D call TRBD1 (5 bases). The V end lost 6 bases, the J end lost 1 base, and 13 bases lay between the germline ends. This CDR3 has 14 amino acids. The CDR3 region is CASSQGIRSYEQYF. DNA of the CDR3: TGTGCCAGCAGCCAGGGTATCAGGTCCTACGAGCAGTACTTC.

This clonotype was seen at least ten times. This chain links TRBV28 with TRBJ2-2; either TRBD1 or TRBD2 may fit D (5 bases each). CDR1 is MDHEN, CDR2 SYDVKM, per germline. This CDR3 comprises 15 residues. V was pared by 6 bases and J by 4 bases, with 15 bases between. CDR3 loop: CASSPSGQGTGELFF. DNA of the CDR3: TGTGCCAGCAGCCCCTCGGGGCAGGGCACCGGGGAGCTGTTTTTT.

Only one count was recorded for this clonotype. This chain uses TRBV28 with TRBJ1-5, with 7 bases matching TRBD1. CDR1 and CDR2 from the germline V gene are MDHEN and SYDVKM. Trimming took 4 bases from V and 2 from J; bases not matched to a gene: 8. CDR3 size: 16 residues. The CDR3 region has the DNA TGTGCCAGCAGTTGGCACAGGGGTGGGGGCAATCAGCCCCAGCATTTT. Translating gives CASSWHRGGGNQPQHF.